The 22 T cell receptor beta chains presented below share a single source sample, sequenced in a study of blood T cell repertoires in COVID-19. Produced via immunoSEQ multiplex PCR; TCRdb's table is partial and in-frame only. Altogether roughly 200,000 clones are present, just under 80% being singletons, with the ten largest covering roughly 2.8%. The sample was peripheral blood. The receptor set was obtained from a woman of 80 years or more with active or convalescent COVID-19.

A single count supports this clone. Here the CDR3 reads CASSERVQGTGELFF. CDR3 in DNA: TGCGCCAGCAGTGAGAGGGTACAGGGAACCGGGGAGCTGTTTTTT. This chain joins TRBV10-1 and TRBJ2-2; D is perhaps TRBD1 (6 bases). CDR3 length: 15 amino acids. CDR1 and CDR2 (germline): WNHNN, SYGVQD (reference sequence). Trimming pared 2 bases from V and 5 bases from J, leaving 12 bases between.

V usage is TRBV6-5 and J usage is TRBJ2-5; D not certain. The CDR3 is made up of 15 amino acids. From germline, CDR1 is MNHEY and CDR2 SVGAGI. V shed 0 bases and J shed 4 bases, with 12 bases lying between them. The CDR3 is CASSYSSTGAETQYF. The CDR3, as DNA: TGTGCCAGCAGTTACTCTTCGACCGGAGCAGAGACCCAGTACTTC.

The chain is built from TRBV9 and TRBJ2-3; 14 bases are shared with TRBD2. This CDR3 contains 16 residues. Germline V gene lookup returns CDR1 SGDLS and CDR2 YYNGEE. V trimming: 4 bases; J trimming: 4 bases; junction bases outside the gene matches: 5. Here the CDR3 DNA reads TGTGCCAGCAGCTCCAGACTAGCGGGGGGGCCAGATACGCAGTATTTT. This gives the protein CASSSRLAGGPDTQYF. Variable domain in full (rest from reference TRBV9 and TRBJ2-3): DSGVTQTPKHLITATGQRVTLRCSPRSGDLSVYWYQQSLDQGLQFLIQYYNGEERAKGNILERFSAQQFPDLHSELNLSSLELGDSALYFCASSSRLAGGPDTQYFGPGTRLTVL.

The CDR3 region is CASNILGSYEQYF. In DNA form, the CDR3 reads TGTGCCAGCAACATCCTAGGATCCTACGAGCAGTACTTC. The chain couples TRBV7-9 to TRBJ2-7; no definite D call. The V end was cut by 7 bases, the J end by 1 base, with 11 bases between. Germline CDR1 and CDR2: SEHNR and FQNEAQ (reference sequence). The CDR3 has 13 amino acids.

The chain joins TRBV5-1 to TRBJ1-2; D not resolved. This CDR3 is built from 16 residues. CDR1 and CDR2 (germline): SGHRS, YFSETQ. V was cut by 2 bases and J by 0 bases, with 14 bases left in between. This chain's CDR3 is CASSFNTDRSNYGYTF. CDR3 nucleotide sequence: TGCGCCAGCAGCTTTAATACAGACCGCTCTAACTATGGCTACACCTTC. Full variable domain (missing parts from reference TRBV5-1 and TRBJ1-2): KAGVTQTPRYLIKTRGQQVTLSCSPISGHRSVSWYQQTPGQGLQFLFEYFSETQRNKGNFPGRFSGRQFSNSRSEMNVSTLELGDSALYLCASSFNTDRSNYGYTFGSGTRLTVV.

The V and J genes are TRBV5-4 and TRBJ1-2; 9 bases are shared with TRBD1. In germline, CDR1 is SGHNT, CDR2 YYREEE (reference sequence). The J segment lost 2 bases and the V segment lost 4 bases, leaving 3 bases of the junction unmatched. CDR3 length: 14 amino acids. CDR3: CASSPGTGNYGYTF. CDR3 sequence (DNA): TGTGCCAGCAGCCCCGGGACAGGGAACTATGGCTACACCTTC. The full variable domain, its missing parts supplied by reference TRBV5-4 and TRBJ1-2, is ETGVTQSPTHLIKTRGQQVTLRCSSQSGHNTVSWYQQALGQGPQFIFQYYREEENGRGNFPPRFSGLQFPNYSSELNVNALELDDSALYLCASSPGTGNYGYTFGSGTRLTVV.

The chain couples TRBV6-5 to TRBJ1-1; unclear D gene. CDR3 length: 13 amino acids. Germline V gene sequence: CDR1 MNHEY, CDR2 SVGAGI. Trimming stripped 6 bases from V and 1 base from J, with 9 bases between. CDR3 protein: CASRIPGNTEAFF. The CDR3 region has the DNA TGTGCCAGCAGGATCCCGGGGAACACTGAAGCTTTCTTT.

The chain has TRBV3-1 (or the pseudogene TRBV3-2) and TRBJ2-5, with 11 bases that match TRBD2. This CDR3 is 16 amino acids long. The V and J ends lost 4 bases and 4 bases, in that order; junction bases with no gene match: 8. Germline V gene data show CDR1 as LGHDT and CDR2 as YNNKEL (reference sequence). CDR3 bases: TGTGCCAGCAGCCTTCTAAGCGGGACTAGCGGAGAGACCCAGTACTTC. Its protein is CASSLLSGTSGETQYF.

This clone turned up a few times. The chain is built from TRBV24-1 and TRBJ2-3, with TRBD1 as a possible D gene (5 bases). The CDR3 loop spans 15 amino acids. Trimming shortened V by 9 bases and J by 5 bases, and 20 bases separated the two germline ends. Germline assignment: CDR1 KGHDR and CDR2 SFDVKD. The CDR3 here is CATDDPLTGIDTQYF. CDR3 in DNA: TGTGCCACCGATGACCCCCTAACAGGCATAGATACGCAGTATTTT.

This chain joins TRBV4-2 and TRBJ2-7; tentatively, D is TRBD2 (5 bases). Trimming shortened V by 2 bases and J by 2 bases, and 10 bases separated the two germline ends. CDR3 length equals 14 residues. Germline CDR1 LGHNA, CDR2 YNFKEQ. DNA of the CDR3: TGTGCCAGCAGCCAATCCGCGACTACCTACGAGCAGTACTTC. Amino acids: CASSQSATTYEQYF.

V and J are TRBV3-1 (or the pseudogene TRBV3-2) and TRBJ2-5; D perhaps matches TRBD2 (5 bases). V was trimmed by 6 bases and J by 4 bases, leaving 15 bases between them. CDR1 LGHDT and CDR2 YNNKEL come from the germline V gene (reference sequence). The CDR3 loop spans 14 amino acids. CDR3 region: CASRRESEGETQYF. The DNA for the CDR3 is TGTGCCAGCAGGAGAGAATCTGAGGGAGAGACCCAGTACTTC.

The CDR3 DNA is TGTGCCAGCAGCCGACAGATGAACACTGAAGCTTTCTTT. Translation: CASSRQMNTEAFF. V is TRBV14 and J is TRBJ1-1; TRBD1 might be the D (5 bases). Trimming removed 4 bases at V and 0 bases at J, with 6 bases between. CDR3 length: 13 residues. Germline loops: CDR1 SGHDN, CDR2 FVKESK.

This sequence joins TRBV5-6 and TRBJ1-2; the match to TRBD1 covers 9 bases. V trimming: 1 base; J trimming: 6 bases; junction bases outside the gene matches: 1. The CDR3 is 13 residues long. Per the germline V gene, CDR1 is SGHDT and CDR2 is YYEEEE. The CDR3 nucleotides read TGTGCCAGCAGCTTGAACAGGGGGCATGGCTACACCTTC. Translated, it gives CASSLNRGHGYTF.

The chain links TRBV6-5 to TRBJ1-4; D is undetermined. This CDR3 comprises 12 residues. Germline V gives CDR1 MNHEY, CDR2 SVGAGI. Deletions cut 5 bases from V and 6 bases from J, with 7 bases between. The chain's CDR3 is CASSPQDEKLFF. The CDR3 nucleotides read TGTGCCAGCAGTCCACAAGATGAAAAACTGTTTTTT.

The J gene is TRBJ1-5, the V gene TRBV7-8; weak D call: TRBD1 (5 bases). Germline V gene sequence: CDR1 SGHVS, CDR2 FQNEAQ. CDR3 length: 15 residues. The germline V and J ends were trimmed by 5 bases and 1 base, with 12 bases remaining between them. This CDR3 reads CASSRRTQSNQPQHF. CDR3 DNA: TGTGCCAGCAGCCGCCGGACACAGAGCAATCAGCCCCAGCATTTT.

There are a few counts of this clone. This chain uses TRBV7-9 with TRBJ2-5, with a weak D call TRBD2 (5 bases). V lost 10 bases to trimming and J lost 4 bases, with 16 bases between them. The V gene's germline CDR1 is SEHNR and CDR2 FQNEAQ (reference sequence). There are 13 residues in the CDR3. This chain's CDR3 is CANRGGEGETQYF. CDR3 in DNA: TGTGCCAACAGAGGAGGAGAGGGAGAGACCCAGTACTTC.

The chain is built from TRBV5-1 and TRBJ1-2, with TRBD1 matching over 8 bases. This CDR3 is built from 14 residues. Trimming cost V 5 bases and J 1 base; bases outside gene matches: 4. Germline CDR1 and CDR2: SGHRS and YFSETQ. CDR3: CASRIGQGNYGYTF. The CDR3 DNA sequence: TGCGCCAGCAGAATTGGACAGGGTAACTATGGCTACACCTTC.

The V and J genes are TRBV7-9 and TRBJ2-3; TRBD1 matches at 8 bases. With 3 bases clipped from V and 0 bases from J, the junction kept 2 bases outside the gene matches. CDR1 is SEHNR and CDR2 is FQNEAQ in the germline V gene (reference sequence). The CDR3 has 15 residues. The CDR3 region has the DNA TGTGCCAGCAGCTTCCAGGGGGCTAGCACAGATACGCAGTATTTT. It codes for CASSFQGASTDTQYF.

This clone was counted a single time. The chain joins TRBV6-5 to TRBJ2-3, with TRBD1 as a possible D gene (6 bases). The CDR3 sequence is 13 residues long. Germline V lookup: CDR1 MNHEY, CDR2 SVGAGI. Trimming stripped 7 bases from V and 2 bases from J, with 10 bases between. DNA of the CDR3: TGTGCCAGCAAGGACAGTAACACAGATACGCAGTATTTT. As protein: CASKDSNTDTQYF.

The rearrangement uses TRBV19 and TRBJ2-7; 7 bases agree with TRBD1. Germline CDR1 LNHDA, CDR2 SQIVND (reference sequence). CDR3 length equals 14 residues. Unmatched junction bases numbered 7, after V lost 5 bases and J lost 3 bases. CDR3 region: CASSSDPGGYEQYF. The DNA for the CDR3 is TGTGCCAGTAGTTCAGACCCAGGGGGCTACGAGCAGTACTTC.

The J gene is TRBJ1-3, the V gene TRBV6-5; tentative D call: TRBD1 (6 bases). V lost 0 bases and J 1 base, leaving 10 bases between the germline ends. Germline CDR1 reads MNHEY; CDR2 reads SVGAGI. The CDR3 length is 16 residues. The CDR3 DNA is TGTGCCAGCAGTTACTCGTGGGGGCAGTCTGGAAACACCATATATTTT. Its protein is CASSYSWGQSGNTIYF.

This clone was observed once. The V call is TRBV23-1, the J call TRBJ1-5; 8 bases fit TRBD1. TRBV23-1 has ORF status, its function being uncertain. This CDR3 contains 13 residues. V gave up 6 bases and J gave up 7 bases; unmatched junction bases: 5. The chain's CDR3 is CASRDRGRQPQHF. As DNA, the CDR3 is TGCGCCAGCAGAGACAGGGGTCGCCAGCCCCAGCATTTT.